This T cell receptor (beta chain) stems from a study of cytomegalovirus exposure and HLA in healthy donors. Study-wide background: Most genotyped donors, about four fifths of 398, had Caucasian-associated genetic ancestry. General study points: TCR beta chain V- and J-gene trimming was linked, in a later analysis, to a missense variant in DCLRE1C. Sequencing likely caused a cluster of highly shared sequence variants.

A remark on this clone: Its antigen is currently unknown.

Primers: 60 Vbeta forward and 13 Jbeta reverse. The assay was immunoSEQ multiplex PCR, and TCRdb's table has in-frame clones only and misses some. The sample records over 150,000 clones, 75% to 85% being singletons. Germline V gene data show CDR1 as SGHRS and CDR2 as YFSETQ. The CDR3 runs 16 residues. V lost 0 bases to trimming and J lost 3 bases; unmatched junction nucleotides: 3. The clonotype originates from a woman aged 45-65 years in good health and CMV-seropositive. The chain combines TRBV5-1 with TRBJ2-5, with 12 nucleotides matching TRBD2. The material sequenced was PBMCs. Written as DNA, the CDR3 is TGCGCCAGCAGCTTGGCCTCTAGCGGGGGGGAAGAGACCCAGTACTTC. Translation: CASSLASSGGEETQYF.